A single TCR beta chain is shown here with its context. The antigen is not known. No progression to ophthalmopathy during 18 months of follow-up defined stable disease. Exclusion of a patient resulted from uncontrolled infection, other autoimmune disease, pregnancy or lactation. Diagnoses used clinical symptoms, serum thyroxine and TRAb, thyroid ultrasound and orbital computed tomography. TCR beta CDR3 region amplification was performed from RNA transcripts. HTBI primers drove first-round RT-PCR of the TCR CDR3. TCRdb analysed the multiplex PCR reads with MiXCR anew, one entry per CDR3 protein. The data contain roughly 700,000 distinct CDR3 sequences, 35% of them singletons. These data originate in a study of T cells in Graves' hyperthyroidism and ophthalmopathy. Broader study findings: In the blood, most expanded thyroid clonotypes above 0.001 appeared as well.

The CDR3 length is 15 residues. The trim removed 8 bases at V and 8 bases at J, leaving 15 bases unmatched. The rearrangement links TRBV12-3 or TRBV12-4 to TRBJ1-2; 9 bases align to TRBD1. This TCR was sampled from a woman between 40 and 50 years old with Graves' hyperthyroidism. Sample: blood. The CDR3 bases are TGTGCCAGCTCTCCCGGGGACAGGGTACGTTCGGGCTACACCTTC. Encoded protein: CASSPGDRVRSGYTF.